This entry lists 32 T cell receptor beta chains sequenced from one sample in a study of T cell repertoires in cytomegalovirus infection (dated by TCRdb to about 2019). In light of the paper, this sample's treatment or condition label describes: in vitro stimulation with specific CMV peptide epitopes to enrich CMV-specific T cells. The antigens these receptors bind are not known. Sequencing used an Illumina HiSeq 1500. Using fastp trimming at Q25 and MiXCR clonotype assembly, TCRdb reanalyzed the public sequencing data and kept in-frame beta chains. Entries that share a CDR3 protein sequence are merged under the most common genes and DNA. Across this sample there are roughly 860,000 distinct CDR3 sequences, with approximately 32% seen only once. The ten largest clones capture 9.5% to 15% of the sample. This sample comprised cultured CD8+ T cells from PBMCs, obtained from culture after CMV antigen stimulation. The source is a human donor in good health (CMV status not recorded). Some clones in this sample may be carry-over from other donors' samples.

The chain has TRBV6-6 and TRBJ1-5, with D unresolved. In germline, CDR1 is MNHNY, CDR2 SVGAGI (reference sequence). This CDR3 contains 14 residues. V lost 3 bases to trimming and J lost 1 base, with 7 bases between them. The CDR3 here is CASSYKQSNQPQHF. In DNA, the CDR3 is TGTGCCAGCAGTTATAAACAGAGCAATCAGCCCCAGCATTTT.

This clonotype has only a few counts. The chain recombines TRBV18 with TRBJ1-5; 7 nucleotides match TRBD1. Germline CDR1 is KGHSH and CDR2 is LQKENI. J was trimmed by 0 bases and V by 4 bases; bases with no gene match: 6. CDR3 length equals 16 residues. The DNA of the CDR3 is TGTGCCAGCTCACAAAAACAGGGGACTAGCAATCAGCCCCAGCATTTT. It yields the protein CASSQKQGTSNQPQHF.

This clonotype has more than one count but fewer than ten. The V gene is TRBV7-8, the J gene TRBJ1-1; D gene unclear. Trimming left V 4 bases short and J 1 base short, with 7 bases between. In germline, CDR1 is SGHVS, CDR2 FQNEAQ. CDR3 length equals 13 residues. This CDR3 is CASSSVGNTEAFF. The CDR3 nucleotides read TGTGCCAGCAGCTCGGTGGGGAACACTGAAGCTTTCTTT.

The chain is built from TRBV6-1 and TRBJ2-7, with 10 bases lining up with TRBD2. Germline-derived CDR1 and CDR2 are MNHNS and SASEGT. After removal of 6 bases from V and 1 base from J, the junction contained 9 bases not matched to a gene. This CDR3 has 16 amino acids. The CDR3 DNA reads TGTGCCAGCAGGGACGCTAGCGGGGGCCATTCCTACGAGCAGTACTTC. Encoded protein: CASRDASGGHSYEQYF.

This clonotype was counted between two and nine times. The CDR3 loop is CATSREIGSTEAFF. The DNA of the CDR3 is TGTGCCACCAGCAGAGAGATCGGGTCCACTGAAGCTTTCTTT. This chain joins TRBV15 and TRBJ1-1; D gene uncertain. CDR3 length: 14 amino acids. The V end was cut by 0 bases, the J end by 4 bases, with 9 bases between. Germline CDR1 and CDR2: LNHNV and YYDKDF (reference sequence).

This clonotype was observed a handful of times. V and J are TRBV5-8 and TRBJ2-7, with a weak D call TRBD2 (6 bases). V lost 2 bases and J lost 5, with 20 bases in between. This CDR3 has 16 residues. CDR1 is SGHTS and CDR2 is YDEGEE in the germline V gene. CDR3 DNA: TGTGCCAGCAGCTTAAACCCCTTGGAGGGAACGGACGAGCAGTACTTC. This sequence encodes CASSLNPLEGTDEQYF.

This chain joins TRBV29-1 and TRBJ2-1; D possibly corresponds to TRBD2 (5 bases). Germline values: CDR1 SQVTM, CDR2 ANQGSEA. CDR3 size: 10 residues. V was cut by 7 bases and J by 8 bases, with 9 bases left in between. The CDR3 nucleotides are TGCAGCGGGGAGTTCCATGAGCAGTTCTTC. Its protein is CSGEFHEQFF.

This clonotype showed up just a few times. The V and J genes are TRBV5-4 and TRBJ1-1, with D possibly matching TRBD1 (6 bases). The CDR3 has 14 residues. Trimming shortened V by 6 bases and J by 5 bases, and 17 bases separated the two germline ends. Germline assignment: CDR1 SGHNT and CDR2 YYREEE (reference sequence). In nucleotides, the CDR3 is TGTGCCAGCAATTTGGGGGGCGCGGGAACTGAAGCTTTCTTT. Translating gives CASNLGGAGTEAFF. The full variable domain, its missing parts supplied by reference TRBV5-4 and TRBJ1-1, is ETGVTQSPTHLIKTRGQQVTLRCSSQSGHNTVSWYQQALGQGPQFIFQYYREEENGRGNFPPRFSGLQFPNYSSELNVNALELDDSALYLCASNLGGAGTEAFFGQGTRLTVV.

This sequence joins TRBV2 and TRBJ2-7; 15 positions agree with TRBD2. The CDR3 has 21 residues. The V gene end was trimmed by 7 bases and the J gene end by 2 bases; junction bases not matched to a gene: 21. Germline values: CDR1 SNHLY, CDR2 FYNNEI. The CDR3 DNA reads TGTGCCAGCACCGGACCCGGACTAGCGGGGGGGCCGGTCGGCATTACCTACGAGCAGTACTTC. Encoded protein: CASTGPGLAGGPVGITYEQYF.

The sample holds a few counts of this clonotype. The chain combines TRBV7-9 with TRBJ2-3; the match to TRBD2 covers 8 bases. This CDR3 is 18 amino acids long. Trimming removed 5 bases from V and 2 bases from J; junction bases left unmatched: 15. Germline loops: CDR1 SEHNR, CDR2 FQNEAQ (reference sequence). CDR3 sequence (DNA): TGTGCCAGCAGCCATCAAGGCCCTAGCGGGCAATTCACAGATACGCAGTATTTT. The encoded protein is CASSHQGPSGQFTDTQYF.

CDR3 region: CASVTVNEQFF. CDR3 nucleotides: TGTGCCAGCGTGACAGTTAATGAGCAGTTCTTC. The V and J genes are TRBV6-5 and TRBJ2-1, with a possible D match to TRBD1 (5 bases). Germline V gives CDR1 MNHEY, CDR2 SVGAGI. Trimming cost V 8 bases and J 7 bases, with 9 bases left between them. The CDR3 spans 11 residues.

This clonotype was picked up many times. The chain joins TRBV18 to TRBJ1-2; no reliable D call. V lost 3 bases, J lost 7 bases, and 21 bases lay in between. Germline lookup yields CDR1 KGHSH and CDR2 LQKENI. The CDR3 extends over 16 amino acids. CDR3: CASSPPPLRSVGGYTF. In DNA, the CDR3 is TGTGCCAGCTCACCTCCACCTTTAAGGAGTGTAGGTGGCTACACCTTC.

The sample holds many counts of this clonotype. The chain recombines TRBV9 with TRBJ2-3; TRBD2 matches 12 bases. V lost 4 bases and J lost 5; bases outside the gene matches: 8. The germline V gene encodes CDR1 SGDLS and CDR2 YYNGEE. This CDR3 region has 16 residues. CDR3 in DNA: TGTGCCAGCAGCCCCAGACTAGCGGGGGTGGGAGATACGCAGTATTTT. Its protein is CASSPRLAGVGDTQYF.

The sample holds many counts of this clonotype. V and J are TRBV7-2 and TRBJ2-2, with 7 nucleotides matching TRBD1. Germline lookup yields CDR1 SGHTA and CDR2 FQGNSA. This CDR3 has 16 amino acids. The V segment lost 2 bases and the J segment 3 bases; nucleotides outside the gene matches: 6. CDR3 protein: CASSLKQGPYTGELFF. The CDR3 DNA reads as TGTGCCAGCAGCTTAAAACAGGGGCCTTACACCGGGGAGCTGTTTTTT.

In nucleotides, the CDR3 is TGTGCCAGCAGTTTACCAGGGCGTGGAAACACCATATATTTT. Translating gives CASSLPGRGNTIYF. The chain joins TRBV28 to TRBJ1-3; possible D gene TRBD1, 5 bases. Germline-derived CDR1 and CDR2 are MDHEN and SYDVKM. The V gene lost 2 bases and the J gene lost 3 bases, with 8 bases spanning the gap. This CDR3 has 14 amino acids.

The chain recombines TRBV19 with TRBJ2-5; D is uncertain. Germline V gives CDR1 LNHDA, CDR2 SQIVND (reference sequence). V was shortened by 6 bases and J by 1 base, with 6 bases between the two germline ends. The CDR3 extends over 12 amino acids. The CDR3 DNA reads TGTGCCAGTAGGGACCTCCAAGAGACCCAGTACTTC. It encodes CASRDLQETQYF.

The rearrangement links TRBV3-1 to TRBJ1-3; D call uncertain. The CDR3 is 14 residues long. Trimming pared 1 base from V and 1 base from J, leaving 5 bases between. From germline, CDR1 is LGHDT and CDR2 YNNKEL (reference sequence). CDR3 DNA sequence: TGTGCCAGCAGCCAAGTCGCGTCTGGAAACACCATATATTTT. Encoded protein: CASSQVASGNTIYF.

This CDR3 is CASSYSLKIPLEGTIVYNEQFF. DNA of the CDR3: TGTGCCAGCAGTTACTCGCTCAAAATTCCGTTGGAGGGGACCATCGTATACAATGAGCAGTTCTTC. The chain employs TRBV6-6 and TRBJ2-1, with D possibly matching TRBD2 (6 bases). The CDR3 is 22 amino acids. The V gene's germline CDR1 is MNHNY and CDR2 SVGAGI (reference sequence). Trimming took off 0 bases at V and 4 bases at J, with 31 bases between the two ends.

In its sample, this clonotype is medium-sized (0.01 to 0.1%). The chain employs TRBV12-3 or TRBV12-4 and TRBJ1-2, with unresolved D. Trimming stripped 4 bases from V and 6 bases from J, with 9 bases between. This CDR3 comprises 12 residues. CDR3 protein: CASSSLVHGYTF. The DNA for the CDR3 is TGTGCCAGCAGTTCCCTTGTTCATGGCTACACCTTC.

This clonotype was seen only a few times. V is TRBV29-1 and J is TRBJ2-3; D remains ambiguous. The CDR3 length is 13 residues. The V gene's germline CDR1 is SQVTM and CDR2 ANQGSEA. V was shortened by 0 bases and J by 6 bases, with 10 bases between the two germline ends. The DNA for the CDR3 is TGCAGCGTTGAAGATCGAGTCTTCGATACGCAGTATTTT. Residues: CSVEDRVFDTQYF.

CDR3 protein: CASSFLNSQNTEAFF. The CDR3 DNA is TGTGCCAGCAGCTTTCTCAATTCACAGAACACTGAAGCTTTCTTT. The chain employs TRBV7-9 and TRBJ1-1, with D unresolved. The CDR3 is 15 residues long. Germline-derived CDR1 and CDR2 are SEHNR and FQNEAQ (reference sequence). With 3 bases removed from V and 1 base from J, the gap between germline ends came to 12 bases.

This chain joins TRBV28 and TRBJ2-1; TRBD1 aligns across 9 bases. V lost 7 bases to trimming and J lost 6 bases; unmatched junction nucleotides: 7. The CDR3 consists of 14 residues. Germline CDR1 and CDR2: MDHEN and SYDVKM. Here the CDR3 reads CASNGTGLRNEQFF. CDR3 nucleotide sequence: TGTGCCAGCAACGGGACAGGGTTACGCAATGAGCAGTTCTTC.

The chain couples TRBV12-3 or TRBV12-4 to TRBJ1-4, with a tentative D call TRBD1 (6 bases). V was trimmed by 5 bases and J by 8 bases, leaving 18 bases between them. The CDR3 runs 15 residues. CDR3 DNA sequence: TGTGCCAGCAGTCTCAACCTGAGGACAGACGAAAAACTGTTTTTT. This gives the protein CASSLNLRTDEKLFF.

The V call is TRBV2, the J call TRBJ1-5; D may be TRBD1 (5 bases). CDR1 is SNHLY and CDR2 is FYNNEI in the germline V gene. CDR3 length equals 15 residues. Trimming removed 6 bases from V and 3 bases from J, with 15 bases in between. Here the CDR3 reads CASSFNSGTNQPQHF. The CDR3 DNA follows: TGTGCCAGCAGCTTTAATTCAGGGACCAATCAGCCCCAGCATTTT. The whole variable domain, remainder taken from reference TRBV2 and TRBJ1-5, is EPEVTQTPSHQVTQMGQEVILRCVPISNHLYFYWYRQILGQKVEFLVSFYNNEISEKSEIFDDQFSVERPDGSNFTLKIRSTKLEDSAMYFCASSFNSGTNQPQHFGDGTRLSIL.

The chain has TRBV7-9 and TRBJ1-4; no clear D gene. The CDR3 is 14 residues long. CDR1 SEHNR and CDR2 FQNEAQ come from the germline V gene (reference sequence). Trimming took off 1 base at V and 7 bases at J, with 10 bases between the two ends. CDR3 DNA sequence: TGTGCCAGCAGCTTAGTCACGGGTCCTGAAAAACTGTTTTTT. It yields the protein CASSLVTGPEKLFF.

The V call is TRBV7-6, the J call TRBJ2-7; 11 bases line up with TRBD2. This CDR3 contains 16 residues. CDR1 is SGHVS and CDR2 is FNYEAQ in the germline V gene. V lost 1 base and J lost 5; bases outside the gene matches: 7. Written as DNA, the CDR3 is TGTGCCAGCAGCTTAGAAGCGGGACTAGCGGCCGACGAGCAGTACTTC. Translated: CASSLEAGLAADEQYF.

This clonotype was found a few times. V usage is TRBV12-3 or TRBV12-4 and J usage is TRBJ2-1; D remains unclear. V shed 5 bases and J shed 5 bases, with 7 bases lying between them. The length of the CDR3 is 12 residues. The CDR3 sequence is CASSPPNNEQFF. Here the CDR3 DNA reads TGTGCCAGCAGTCCTCCTAACAATGAGCAGTTCTTC.

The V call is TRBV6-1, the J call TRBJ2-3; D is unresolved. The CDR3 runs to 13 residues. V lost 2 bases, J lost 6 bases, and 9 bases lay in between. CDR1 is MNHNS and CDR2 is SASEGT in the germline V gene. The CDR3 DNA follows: TGTGCCAGCAGTGAAAGAGGACGGGATACGCAGTATTTT. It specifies CASSERGRDTQYF.

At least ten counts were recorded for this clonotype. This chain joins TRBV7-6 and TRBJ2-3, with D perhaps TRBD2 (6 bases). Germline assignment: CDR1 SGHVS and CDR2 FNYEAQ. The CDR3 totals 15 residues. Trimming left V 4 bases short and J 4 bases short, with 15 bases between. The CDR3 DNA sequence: TGTGCCAGCAGCTCTCAACTAGCCGGGGCAGATACGCAGTATTTT. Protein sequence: CASSSQLAGADTQYF.

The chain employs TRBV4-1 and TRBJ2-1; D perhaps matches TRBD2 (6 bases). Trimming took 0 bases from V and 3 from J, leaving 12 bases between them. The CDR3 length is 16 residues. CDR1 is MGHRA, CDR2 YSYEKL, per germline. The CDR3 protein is CASSQESGEFYNEQFF. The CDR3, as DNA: TGCGCCAGCAGCCAAGAATCGGGGGAATTCTACAATGAGCAGTTCTTC.

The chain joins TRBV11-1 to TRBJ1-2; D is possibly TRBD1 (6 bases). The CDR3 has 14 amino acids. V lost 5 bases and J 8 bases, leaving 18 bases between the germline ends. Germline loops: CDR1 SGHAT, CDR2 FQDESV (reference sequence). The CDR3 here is CASSRTAAPVGYTF. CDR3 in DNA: TGTGCCAGCAGCCGGACAGCCGCCCCGGTAGGCTACACCTTC.

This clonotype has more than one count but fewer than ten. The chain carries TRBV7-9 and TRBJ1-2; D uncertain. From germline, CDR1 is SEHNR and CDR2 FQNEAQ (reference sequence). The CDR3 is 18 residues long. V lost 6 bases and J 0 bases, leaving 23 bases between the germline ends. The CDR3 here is CASRSRHDPIRSNYGYTF. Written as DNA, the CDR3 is TGTGCCAGCAGATCTCGACACGACCCCATCCGATCTAACTATGGCTACACCTTC.